This entry concerns a single TCR beta chain. Its specificity is not known. Germline values: CDR1 ENHRY, CDR2 SYGVKD. This CDR3 region has 12 residues. Trimming cost V 10 bases and J 8 bases, with 17 bases left between them. Here immunoSEQ multiplex PCR was the method, and the copy in TCRdb shows in-frame clones only, minus some. The repertoire consists of 150,000 to 200,000 clones, with roughly 92% occurring once and the leading ten covering 1% to 1.5%. This entry belongs to a study of T cell responses to AZD1222 COVID-19 vaccine. Study information: It was second doses at about 4 or about 12 weeks that were pooled. Study-level findings and limits: Most donors were white British and more were female, and clonal diversity was possibly underestimated. CD4 TCRs associated with vaccination spanned spike, dominating at 160-218 and 743-854.

This chain joins TRBV10-3 and TRBJ1-1; maybe TRBD1 (5 bases). This TCR was recovered from an adult in good health. Sequences were derived from peripheral blood, sampled on day 0 of AZD1222 vaccination. The CDR3: CATQQGLEEAFF. Here the CDR3 DNA reads TGTGCCACCCAGCAGGGTCTTGAAGAAGCTTTCTTT.